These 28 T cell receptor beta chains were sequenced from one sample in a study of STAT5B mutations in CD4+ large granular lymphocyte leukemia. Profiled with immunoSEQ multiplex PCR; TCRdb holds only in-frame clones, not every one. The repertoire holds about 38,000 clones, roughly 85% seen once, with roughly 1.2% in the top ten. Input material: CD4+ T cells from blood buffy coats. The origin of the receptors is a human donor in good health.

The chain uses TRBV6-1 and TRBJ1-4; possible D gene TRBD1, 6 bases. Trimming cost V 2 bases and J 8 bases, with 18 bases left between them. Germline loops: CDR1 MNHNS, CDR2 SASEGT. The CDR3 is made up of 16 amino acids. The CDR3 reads CASSESRWGAREKLFF. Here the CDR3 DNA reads TGTGCCAGCAGTGAATCTCGTTGGGGGGCTAGAGAAAAACTGTTTTTT.

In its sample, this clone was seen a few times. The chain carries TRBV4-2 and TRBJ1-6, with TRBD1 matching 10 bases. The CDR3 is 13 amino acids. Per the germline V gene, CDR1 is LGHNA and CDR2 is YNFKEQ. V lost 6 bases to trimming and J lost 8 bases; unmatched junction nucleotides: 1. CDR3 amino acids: CASRGTGDSPLHF. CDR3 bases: TGTGCCAGCAGAGGGACAGGGGATTCACCCCTCCACTTT.

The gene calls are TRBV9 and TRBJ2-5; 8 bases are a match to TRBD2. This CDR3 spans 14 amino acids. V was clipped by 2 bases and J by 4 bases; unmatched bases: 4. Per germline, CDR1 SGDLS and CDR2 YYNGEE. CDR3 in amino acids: CASSVGGARETQYF. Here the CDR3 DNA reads TGTGCCAGCAGCGTCGGGGGGGCCAGAGAGACCCAGTACTTC.

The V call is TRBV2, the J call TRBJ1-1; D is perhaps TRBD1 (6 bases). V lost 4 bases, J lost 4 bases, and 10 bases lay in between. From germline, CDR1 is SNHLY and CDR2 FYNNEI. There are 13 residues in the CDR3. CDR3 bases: TGTGCCAGCAGTGTAAAGGGGGGCACTGAAGCTTTCTTT. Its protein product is CASSVKGGTEAFF.

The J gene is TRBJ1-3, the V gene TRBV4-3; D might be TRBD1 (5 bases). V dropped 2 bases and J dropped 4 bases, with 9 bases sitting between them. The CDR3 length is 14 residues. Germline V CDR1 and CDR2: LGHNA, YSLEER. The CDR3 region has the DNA TGCGCCAGCAGCCAACGGGGCACAGGAAACACCATATATTTT. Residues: CASSQRGTGNTIYF.

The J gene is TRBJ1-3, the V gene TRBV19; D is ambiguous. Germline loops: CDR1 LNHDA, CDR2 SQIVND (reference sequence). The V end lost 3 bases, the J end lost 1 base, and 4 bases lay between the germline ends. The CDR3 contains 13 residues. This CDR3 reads CASSIRSGNTIYF. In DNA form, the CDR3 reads TGTGCCAGTAGTATTAGGTCTGGAAACACCATATATTTT. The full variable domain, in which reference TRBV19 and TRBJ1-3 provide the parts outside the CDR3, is DGGITQSPKYLFRKEGQNVTLSCEQNLNHDAMYWYRQDPGQGLRLIYYSQIVNDFQKGDIAEGYSVSREKKESFPLTVTSAQKNPTAFYLCASSIRSGNTIYFGEGSWLTVV.

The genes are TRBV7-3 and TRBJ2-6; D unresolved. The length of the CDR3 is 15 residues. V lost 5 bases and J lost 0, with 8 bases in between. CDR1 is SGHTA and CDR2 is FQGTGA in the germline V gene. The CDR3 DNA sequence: TGTGCCAGCAGCCGATGGGACTCTGGGGCCAACGTCCTGACTTTC. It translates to CASSRWDSGANVLTF. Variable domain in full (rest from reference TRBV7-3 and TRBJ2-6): GAGVSQTPSNKVTEKGKYVELRCDPISGHTALYWYRQSLGQGPEFLIYFQGTGAADDSGLPNDRFFAVRPEGSVSTLKIQRTERGDSAVYLCASSRWDSGANVLTFGAGSRLTVL.

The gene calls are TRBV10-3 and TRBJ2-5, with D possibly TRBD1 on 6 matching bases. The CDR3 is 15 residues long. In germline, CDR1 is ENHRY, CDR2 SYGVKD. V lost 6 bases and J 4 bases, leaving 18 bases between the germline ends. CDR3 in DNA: TGTGCCATCAGCCCAGGGGTCCCGGAACCAGAGACCCAGTACTTC. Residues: CAISPGVPEPETQYF.

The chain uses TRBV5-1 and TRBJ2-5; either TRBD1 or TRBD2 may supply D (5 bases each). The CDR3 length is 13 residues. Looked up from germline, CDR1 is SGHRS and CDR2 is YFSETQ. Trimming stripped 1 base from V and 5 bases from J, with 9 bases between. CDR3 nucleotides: TGCGCCAGCAGCTTGTCAGGGACGGAGACCCAGTACTTC. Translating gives CASSLSGTETQYF.

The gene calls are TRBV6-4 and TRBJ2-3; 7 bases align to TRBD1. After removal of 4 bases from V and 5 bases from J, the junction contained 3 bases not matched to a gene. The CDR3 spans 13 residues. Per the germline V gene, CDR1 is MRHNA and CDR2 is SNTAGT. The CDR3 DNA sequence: TGTGCCAGCAGTGTCGACAGGGAAGATACGCAGTATTTT. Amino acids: CASSVDREDTQYF.

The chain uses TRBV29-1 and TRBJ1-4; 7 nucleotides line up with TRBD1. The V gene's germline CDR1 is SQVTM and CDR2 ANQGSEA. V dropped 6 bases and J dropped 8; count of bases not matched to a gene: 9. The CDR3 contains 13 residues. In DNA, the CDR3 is TGCAGCGTGGGCGACAGGGTTGGGGAAAAACTGTTTTTT. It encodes CSVGDRVGEKLFF.

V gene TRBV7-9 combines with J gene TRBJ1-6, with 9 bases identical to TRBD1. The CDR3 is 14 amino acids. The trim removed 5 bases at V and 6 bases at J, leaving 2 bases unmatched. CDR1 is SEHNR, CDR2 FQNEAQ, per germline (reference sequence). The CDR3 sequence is CASSETGGNSPLHF. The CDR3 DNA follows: TGTGCCAGCAGCGAGACAGGGGGTAATTCACCCCTCCACTTT.

DNA of the CDR3: TGTGCCAGCAGCTCTACCGGCGGCAGCACAGATACGCAGTATTTT. This encodes CASSSTGGSTDTQYF. The gene calls are TRBV5-8 and TRBJ2-3; D is undetermined. CDR3 length: 15 amino acids. The V end was cut by 3 bases, the J end by 0 bases, with 11 bases between. Germline CDR1 and CDR2: SGHTS and YDEGEE.

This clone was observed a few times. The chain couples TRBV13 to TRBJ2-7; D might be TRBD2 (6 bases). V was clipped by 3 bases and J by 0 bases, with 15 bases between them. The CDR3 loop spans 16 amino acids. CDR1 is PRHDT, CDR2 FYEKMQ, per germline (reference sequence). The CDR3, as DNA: TGTGCCAGCAGCTTCGGAGTAGCGGCGACCTCCTACGAGCAGTACTTC. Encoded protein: CASSFGVAATSYEQYF.

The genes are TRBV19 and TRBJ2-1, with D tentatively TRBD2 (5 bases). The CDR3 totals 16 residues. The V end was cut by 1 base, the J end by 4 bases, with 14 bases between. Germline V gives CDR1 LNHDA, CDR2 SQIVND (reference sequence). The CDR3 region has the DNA TGTGCCAGTAGTATAGTCGAGGGAGCCTTTTACAATGAGCAGTTCTTC. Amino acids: CASSIVEGAFYNEQFF.

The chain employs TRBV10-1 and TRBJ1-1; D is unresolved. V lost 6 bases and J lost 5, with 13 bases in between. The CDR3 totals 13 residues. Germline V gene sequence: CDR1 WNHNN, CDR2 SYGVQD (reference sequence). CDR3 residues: CASRPNAGTEAFF. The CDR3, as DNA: TGCGCCAGCAGGCCAAATGCGGGGACTGAAGCTTTCTTT.

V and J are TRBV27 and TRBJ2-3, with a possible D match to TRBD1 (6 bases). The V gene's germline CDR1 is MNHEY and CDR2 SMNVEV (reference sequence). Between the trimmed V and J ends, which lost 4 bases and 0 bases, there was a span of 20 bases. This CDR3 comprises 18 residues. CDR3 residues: CASSSNPPTGLSTDTQYF. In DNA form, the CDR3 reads TGTGCCAGCAGTTCCAATCCACCGACAGGCCTTAGCACAGATACGCAGTATTTT.

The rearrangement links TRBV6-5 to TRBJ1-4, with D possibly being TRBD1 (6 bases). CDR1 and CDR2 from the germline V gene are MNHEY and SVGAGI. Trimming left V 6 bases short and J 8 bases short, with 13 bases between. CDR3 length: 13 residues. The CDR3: CASSPGVFEKLFF. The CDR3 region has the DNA TGTGCCAGCAGCCCAGGGGTTTTCGAAAAACTGTTTTTT.

CDR3 in DNA: TGTGCCAGCACTCTCCACAGCTACGAGCAGTACTTC. This encodes CASTLHSYEQYF. V and J are TRBV7-2 and TRBJ2-7; D gene uncertain. The ends were cut back, 7 bases at V and 3 bases at J, with 10 bases in the middle. The CDR3 has 12 residues. CDR1 and CDR2 from the germline V gene are SGHTA and FQGNSA. The whole variable domain, remainder taken from reference TRBV7-2 and TRBJ2-7, is GAGVSQSPSNKVTEKGKDVELRCDPISGHTALYWYRQSLGQGLEFLIYFQGNSAPDKSGLPSDRFSAERTGGSVSTLTIQRTQQEDSAVYLCASTLHSYEQYFGPGTRLTVT.

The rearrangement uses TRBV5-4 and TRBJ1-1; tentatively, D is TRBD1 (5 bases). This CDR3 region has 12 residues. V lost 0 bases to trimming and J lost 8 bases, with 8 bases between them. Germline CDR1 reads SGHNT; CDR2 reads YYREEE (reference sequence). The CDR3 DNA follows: TGTGCCAGCAGCTTGGATAGGACAGAAGCTTTCTTT. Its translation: CASSLDRTEAFF. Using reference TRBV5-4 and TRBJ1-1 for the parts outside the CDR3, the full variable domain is ETGVTQSPTHLIKTRGQQVTLRCSSQSGHNTVSWYQQALGQGPQFIFQYYREEENGRGNFPPRFSGLQFPNYSSELNVNALELDDSALYLCASSLDRTEAFFGQGTRLTVV.

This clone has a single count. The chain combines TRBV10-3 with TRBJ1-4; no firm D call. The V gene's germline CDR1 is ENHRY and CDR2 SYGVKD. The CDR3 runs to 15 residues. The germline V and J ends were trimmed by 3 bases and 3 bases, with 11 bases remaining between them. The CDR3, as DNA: TGTGCCATCAGTGAAAGTCGTCCCCCTAATGAAAAACTGTTTTTT. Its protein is CAISESRPPNEKLFF.

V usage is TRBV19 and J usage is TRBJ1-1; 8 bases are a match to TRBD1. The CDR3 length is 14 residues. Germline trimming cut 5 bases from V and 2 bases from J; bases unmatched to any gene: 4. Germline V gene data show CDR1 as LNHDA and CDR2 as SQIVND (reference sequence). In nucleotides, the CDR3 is TGTGCCAGTAGTTACAGGGGGGAAAACACTGAAGCTTTCTTT. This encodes CASSYRGENTEAFF.

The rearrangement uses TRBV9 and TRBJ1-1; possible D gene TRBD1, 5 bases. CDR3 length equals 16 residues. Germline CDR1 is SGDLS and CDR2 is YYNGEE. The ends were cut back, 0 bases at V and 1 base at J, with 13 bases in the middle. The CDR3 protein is CASSVVWGVENTEAFF. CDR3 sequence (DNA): TGTGCCAGCAGCGTAGTATGGGGGGTGGAGAACACTGAAGCTTTCTTT.

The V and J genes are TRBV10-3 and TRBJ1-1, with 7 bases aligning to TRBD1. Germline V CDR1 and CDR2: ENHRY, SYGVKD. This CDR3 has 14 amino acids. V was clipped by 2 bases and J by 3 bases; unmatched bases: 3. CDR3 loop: CAISEGGQYTEAFF. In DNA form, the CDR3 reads TGTGCCATCAGTGAGGGGGGACAGTACACTGAAGCTTTCTTT.

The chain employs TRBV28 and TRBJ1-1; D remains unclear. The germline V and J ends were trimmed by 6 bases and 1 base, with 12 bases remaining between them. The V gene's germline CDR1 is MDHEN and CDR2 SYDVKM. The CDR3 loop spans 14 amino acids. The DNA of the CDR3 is TGTGCCAGCAGGGGCGCAGCCCCGAACACTGAAGCTTTCTTT. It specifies CASRGAAPNTEAFF. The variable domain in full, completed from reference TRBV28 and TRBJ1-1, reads DVKVTQSSRYLVKRTGEKVFLECVQDMDHENMFWYRQDPGLGLRLIYFSYDVKMKEKGDIPEGYSVSREKKERFSLILESASTNQTSMYLCASRGAAPNTEAFFGQGTRLTVV.

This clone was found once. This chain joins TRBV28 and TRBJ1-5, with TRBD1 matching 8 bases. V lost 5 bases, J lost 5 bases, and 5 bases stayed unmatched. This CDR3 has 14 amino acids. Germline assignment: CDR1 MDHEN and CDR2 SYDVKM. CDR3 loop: CASSAIQGDQPQHF. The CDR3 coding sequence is TGTGCCAGCAGTGCAATACAGGGGGATCAGCCCCAGCATTTT.

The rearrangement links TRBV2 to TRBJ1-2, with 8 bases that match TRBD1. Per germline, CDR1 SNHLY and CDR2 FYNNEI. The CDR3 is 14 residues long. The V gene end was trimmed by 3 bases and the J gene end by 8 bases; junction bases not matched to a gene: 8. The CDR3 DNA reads TGTGCCAGCAGTGAGGACAGGGTCCTTGGGGGCTACACCTTC. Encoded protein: CASSEDRVLGGYTF.

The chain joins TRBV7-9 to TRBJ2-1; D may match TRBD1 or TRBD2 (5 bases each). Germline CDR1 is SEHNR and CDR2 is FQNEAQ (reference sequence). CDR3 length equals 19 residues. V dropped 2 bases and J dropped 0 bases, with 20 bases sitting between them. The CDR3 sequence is CASSLIGSRGPGSYNEQFF. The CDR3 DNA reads TGTGCCAGCAGCTTAATTGGAAGTCGGGGCCCTGGCTCCTACAATGAGCAGTTCTTC.